The entry below gives a single T cell receptor (beta chain) sequence along with its context. Its antigen remains unknown. Sequencing in the ViraFEST assay came after antigen-specific CD4+ T cells had been expanded with viral peptide pools, which were used to stimulate PBMC. Upon completion of about eleven days in culture, CD4+ T cells were isolated. No vaccinee had earlier SARS-CoV-2 infection, and nucleocapsid antibodies were negative. Every well got around 1.9 million PBMC, which were grown with around 11 IU/ml IL-2 and 10 ug/ml peptides. TCRdb keeps only in-frame clones here, not all; method: immunoSEQ multiplex PCR. The data show 45,000 to 65,000 clones, approximately 79% seen once. This entry is derived from a study of vaccination effects on CD4 cells after COVID-19. Trimming took 1 base from V and 8 from J, leaving 14 bases between them. Germline CDR1 is LNHNV and CDR2 is YYDKDF (reference sequence). The CDR3 spans 15 residues.

General study results and limits: Within healthy vaccinees, only 1 of 255 vaccine-induced clones displayed cross-reactivity with common cold coronaviruses.

The TCR was taken from a human donor who received a COVID-19 vaccine. This specimen was CD4+ T cells from PBMCs cultured with HCoV-229E spike peptides, taken before COVID-19 vaccination. The chain joins TRBV15 to TRBJ1-4, with D perhaps matching TRBD1 (5 bases). CDR3 sequence reads: CATSRARWEGEKLFF. For the CDR3, the DNA is TGTGCCACCAGCAGAGCGAGGTGGGAGGGGGAAAAACTGTTTTTT.